The 4 T cell receptor beta chains below all came from one sample that was sequenced in a study of cytomegalovirus exposure and HLA in healthy donors. Vbeta (60) and Jbeta (13) primers were used in the PCR. Only in-frame clones appear in the TCRdb table, and some are missing; sequencing was by immunoSEQ multiplex PCR. The sample holds fewer than 200,000 clones, 65% to 85% seen once. The source material was PBMCs. These receptors came from a woman in her 40s in good health and CMV-seropositive.

J is TRBJ2-2 and V is TRBV29-1; 9 positions agree with TRBD1. The germline gives CDR1 SQVTM, CDR2 ANQGSEA. Trimming at V came to 8 bases and at J to 4 bases, leaving 8 bases not matched to a gene. The length of the CDR3 is 14 residues. The CDR3 sequence: CSPSGTGCTGELFF. The CDR3 nucleotides read TGCAGCCCTTCCGGGACAGGGTGCACCGGGGAGCTGTTTTTT.

The chain uses TRBV7-8 and TRBJ1-2, with 10 nucleotides matching TRBD1. J lost 5 bases, V lost 5 bases, and 8 bases had no gene match. Germline V gives CDR1 SGHVS, CDR2 FQNEAQ. The CDR3 runs to 15 residues. CDR3 nucleotides: TGTGCCAGCAGCCCCTTCGGACAGGGGGGGTATGGCTACACCTTC. Its translation is CASSPFGQGGYGYTF.

The chain has TRBV28 and TRBJ1-6, with D hard to call. This CDR3 comprises 14 residues. The V end lost 8 bases, the J end lost 0 bases, and 8 bases lay between the germline ends. Germline V gene sequence: CDR1 MDHEN, CDR2 SYDVKM. CDR3 coding DNA: TGTGCCAGCCTAGTAGCCTCCTATAATTCACCCCTCCACTTT. It is translated as CASLVASYNSPLHF.

The chain combines TRBV30 with TRBJ2-7; 10 bases are a match to TRBD2. Germline CDR1 and CDR2: GTSNPN and SVGIG (reference sequence). J was trimmed by 3 bases and V by 4 bases; bases with no gene match: 3. The CDR3 has 13 amino acids. The CDR3 loop reads CAWTSGRDYEQYF. CDR3 DNA sequence: TGTGCCTGGACTAGCGGGAGAGACTACGAGCAGTACTTC.